A single sample gave rise to the 30 T cell receptor beta chains below, sequenced in a study of T cells in Graves' hyperthyroidism and ophthalmopathy. Amplification targeted TCR beta CDR3 regions from RNA transcripts. Researchers ran a first-round RT-PCR on the TCR CDR3 using the HTBI primer set. TCRdb redid the calling of the multiplex PCR reads with MiXCR, one entry per CDR3 protein. Among a few hundred thousand distinct CDR3 sequences listed, around 18% were seen once. The source material was blood. These receptors were taken from a woman aged 35 to 49 with Graves' ophthalmopathy.

This clonotype was recorded at least ten times. V and J are TRBV19 and TRBJ2-7; 9 positions match TRBD2. The CDR3 loop spans 15 amino acids. J was trimmed by 0 bases and V by 4 bases; bases with no gene match: 4. Germline-derived CDR1 and CDR2 are LNHDA and SQIVND (reference sequence). Here the CDR3 reads CASSNGAGGSYEQYF. The DNA for the CDR3 is TGTGCCAGTAGTAATGGAGCGGGAGGCTCCTACGAGCAGTACTTC.

This clonotype was counted many times. The J gene is TRBJ2-5, the V gene TRBV12-3 or TRBV12-4, with 9 bases fitting TRBD2. The CDR3 loop spans 19 amino acids. Trimming took 1 base from V and 1 from J; bases not matched to a gene: 13. The CDR3: CASSLGGTGLAALQETQYF. The CDR3 bases are TGTGCCAGCAGTTTAGGGGGGACGGGACTAGCAGCACTCCAAGAGACCCAGTACTTC.

Of note for this clonotype: A much larger clone lies one base from this, so it may be a read error. The final CDR3 position lacks the conserved phenylalanine or tryptophan, pointing to a likely read error. The rearrangement uses TRBV28 and TRBJ1-2, with a tentative D call TRBD1 (5 bases). CDR3 length: 13 residues. Trimming stripped 2 bases from V and 8 bases from J, with 12 bases between. Germline values: CDR1 MDHEN, CDR2 SYDVKM. CDR3 in DNA: TGTGCCAGCAGTTTAGGGGGAGAATACGGCTACACCGTC. This gives the protein CASSLGGEYGYTV.

The V and J genes are TRBV11-2 and TRBJ1-1; TRBD1 might be the D (6 bases). CDR3 size: 17 residues. Germline-derived CDR1 and CDR2 are SGHAT and FQNNGV. V lost 4 bases to trimming and J lost 1 base, with 19 bases between them. CDR3 nucleotides: TGTGCCAGCAGCTCCGGCCTTGGGGGCGGTTGGAACACTGAAGCTTTCTTT. Translating gives CASSSGLGGGWNTEAFF.

This clonotype showed up just a few times. The V gene is TRBV4-1, the J gene TRBJ2-2; unclear D gene. The V gene lost 0 bases and the J gene lost 6 bases, with 5 bases spanning the gap. Looked up from germline, CDR1 is MGHRA and CDR2 is YSYEKL. The CDR3 consists of 13 residues. The CDR3 DNA reads TGCGCCAGCAGCCAAGAACGTTCCGGGGAGCTGTTTTTT. It codes for CASSQERSGELFF.

V usage is TRBV6-1 and J usage is TRBJ2-7; TRBD1 matches 12 bases. This CDR3 is 15 amino acids long. CDR1 MNHNS and CDR2 SASEGT come from the germline V gene. The ends lost 4 bases at V and 4 bases at J; junction bases unmatched: 5. Here the CDR3 DNA reads TGTGCCAGCAGTGCCCCGGGACAGGGGGCATACGAGCAGTACTTC. Translating gives CASSAPGQGAYEQYF.

This clonotype was counted at least ten times. V and J are TRBV27 and TRBJ2-7, with 8 bases fitting TRBD2. J lost 6 bases, V lost 4 bases, and 5 bases had no gene match. This CDR3 region has 13 residues. CDR1 MNHEY and CDR2 SMNVEV come from the germline V gene (reference sequence). CDR3 region: CASSSRGGREQYF. The CDR3 nucleotides are TGTGCCAGCAGTTCCCGGGGGGGCCGCGAGCAGTACTTC.

This clonotype was detected many times. V and J are TRBV29-1 and TRBJ2-7; 9 bases match TRBD1. The V gene end was trimmed by 7 bases and the J gene end by 6 bases; junction bases not matched to a gene: 7. Germline V gene sequence: CDR1 SQVTM, CDR2 ANQGSEA. The CDR3 totals 12 residues. CDR3 amino acids: CSGTGGPGEQYF. DNA for the CDR3: TGCAGCGGTACAGGGGGCCCCGGCGAGCAGTACTTC.

The rearrangement links TRBV6-1 to TRBJ2-5; 7 bases fit TRBD1. V lost 5 bases, J lost 2 bases, and 8 bases stayed unmatched. The germline gives CDR1 MNHNS, CDR2 SASEGT. The CDR3 consists of 15 residues. The CDR3: CASSRNRDRQETQYF. In DNA form, the CDR3 reads TGTGCCAGCAGTCGGAACCGGGACAGACAAGAGACCCAGTACTTC.

This clonotype showed up many times. The V call is TRBV5-1, the J call TRBJ2-5, with TRBD2 matching over 9 bases. Germline-derived CDR1 and CDR2 are SGHRS and YFSETQ. Trimming took 3 bases from V and 5 from J; bases not matched to a gene: 8. The CDR3 has 15 amino acids. For the CDR3, the DNA is TGCGCCAGCAGCTCGGGCCTAGCGGGACGGGAGACCCAGTACTTC. Protein product: CASSSGLAGRETQYF.

This clonotype was picked up many times. The chain joins TRBV18 to TRBJ1-1; D possibly corresponds to TRBD1 (5 bases). The CDR3 loop spans 14 amino acids. Germline CDR1 KGHSH, CDR2 LQKENI. Trimming shortened V by 6 bases and J by 1 base, and 12 bases separated the two germline ends. The CDR3, as DNA: TGTGCCAGCTCGGAAAACAGGAGGAACACTGAAGCTTTCTTT. This encodes CASSENRRNTEAFF.

The sample holds many counts of this clonotype. The chain links TRBV20-1 to TRBJ2-7; D possibly corresponds to TRBD1 (5 bases). The CDR3 loop spans 13 amino acids. Germline assignment: CDR1 DFQATT and CDR2 SNEGSKA (reference sequence). Trimming removed 0 bases at V and 5 bases at J, with 11 bases between. CDR3 nucleotides: TGCAGTGCTAGAGACAGAAACAGGAACGAGCAGTACTTC. It yields the protein CSARDRNRNEQYF.

This clonotype was detected many times. V usage is TRBV30 and J usage is TRBJ1-1; D is ambiguous. V lost 8 bases, J lost 10 bases, and 11 bases lay in between. Germline V lookup: CDR1 GTSNPN, CDR2 SVGIG (reference sequence). CDR3 size: 9 residues. CDR3 residues: CALQPVAFF. CDR3 DNA sequence: TGTGCCCTTCAACCGGTAGCTTTCTTT.

In its sample, this clonotype was seen many times. The chain is built from TRBV28 and TRBJ1-5; 11 bases are a match to TRBD1. The germline CDR1 and CDR2 sequences are MDHEN and SYDVKM. The length of the CDR3 is 18 residues. The J segment lost 1 base and the V segment lost 3 bases, leaving 8 bases of the junction unmatched. The CDR3 DNA reads TGTGCCAGCAGTTTTGGGACAGGGGGACGAGTAAGCAATCAGCCCCAGCATTTT. Residues: CASSFGTGGRVSNQPQHF.

J is TRBJ2-5 and V is TRBV3-1; TRBD2 agrees at 7 bases. The CDR3 extends over 14 amino acids. With 7 bases clipped from V and 2 bases from J, the junction kept 7 bases outside the gene matches. CDR1 and CDR2 (germline): LGHDT, YNNKEL (reference sequence). The CDR3 loop is CASTSGAGQETQYF. CDR3 in DNA: TGTGCCAGCACCAGCGGGGCGGGACAAGAGACCCAGTACTTC.

The J gene is TRBJ2-2, the V gene TRBV9; D possibly corresponds to TRBD1 (6 bases). The V gene's germline CDR1 is SGDLS and CDR2 YYNGEE. The CDR3 length is 14 residues. V was cut by 3 bases and J by 6 bases, with 12 bases left in between. CDR3 nucleotide sequence: TGTGCCAGCAGCGACAGGGTCTCCGCCGGGGAGCTGTTTTTT. It codes for CASSDRVSAGELFF.

There are many counts of this clonotype. This chain connects TRBV3-1 to TRBJ1-1; D uncertain. Deletions cut 3 bases from V and 1 base from J, with 9 bases between. There are 14 residues in the CDR3. Per germline, CDR1 LGHDT and CDR2 YNNKEL (reference sequence). The CDR3: CASSHRARNTEAFF. The CDR3 nucleotides are TGTGCCAGCAGCCACAGAGCCAGGAACACTGAAGCTTTCTTT. The variable domain in full, with the rest retrieved from reference TRBV3-1 and TRBJ1-1, is DTAVSQTPKYLVTQMGNDKSIKCEQNLGHDTMYWYKQDSKKFLKIMFSYNNKELIINETVPNRFSPKSPDKAHLNLHINSLELGDSAVYFCASSHRARNTEAFFGQGTRLTVV.

This clonotype was found many times. This chain links TRBV7-9 with TRBJ2-7, with 7 nucleotides matching TRBD1. This CDR3 has 12 residues. Trimming cost V 8 bases and J 1 base; bases outside gene matches: 2. CDR1 and CDR2 (germline): SEHNR, FQNEAQ (reference sequence). The DNA for the CDR3 is TGTGCCAGCGGGACAGATTCCTACGAGCAGTACTTC. This encodes CASGTDSYEQYF.

This clonotype came up a few times. The chain joins TRBV12-3 or TRBV12-4 to TRBJ2-5, with 10 bases matching TRBD2. Unmatched junction bases numbered 15, after V lost 6 bases and J lost 2 bases. The CDR3 has 18 residues. The CDR3 DNA reads TGTGCCAGCAGGCCCAAGCGGGAGGGCCTCGTTCGGCAAGAGACCCAGTACTTC. Its protein is CASRPKREGLVRQETQYF.

V and J are TRBV5-1 and TRBJ2-5; 9 bases are shared with TRBD2. Germline V gives CDR1 SGHRS, CDR2 YFSETQ. The CDR3 is 15 residues long. Trimming at V came to 7 bases and at J to 6 bases, leaving 13 bases not matched to a gene. The CDR3 DNA reads TGCGCCAGCCAATATGGGACTAGCCTCCATCAGACCCAGTACTTC. It is translated as CASQYGTSLHQTQYF.

This clonotype has a handful of counts. This chain links TRBV6-2 or TRBV6-3 with TRBJ1-5; 8 nucleotides agree with TRBD1. This CDR3 region has 14 residues. The germline V gene encodes CDR1 MNHEY and CDR2 SVGEGT. After removal of 6 bases from V and 6 bases from J, the junction contained 7 bases not matched to a gene. This chain's CDR3 is CASSLTGVRQPQHF. The CDR3, as DNA: TGTGCCAGCAGCCTGACAGGGGTACGTCAGCCCCAGCATTTT.

This chain links TRBV29-1 with TRBJ2-7; TRBD1 might be the D (5 bases). Germline V gene data show CDR1 as SQVTM and CDR2 as ANQGSEA. The CDR3 has 14 amino acids. Trimming took off 6 bases at V and 2 bases at J, with 17 bases between the two ends. The CDR3 loop reads CSVALGQGPYEQYF. The CDR3, as DNA: TGCAGCGTAGCATTGGGGCAGGGTCCCTACGAGCAGTACTTC.

This clonotype was recorded at least ten times. This chain joins TRBV6-5 and TRBJ1-1; a possible D gene is TRBD1 (6 bases). The CDR3 runs 17 residues. V shed 4 bases and J shed 2 bases, with 20 bases lying between them. Per germline, CDR1 MNHEY and CDR2 SVGAGI. In nucleotides, the CDR3 is TGTGCCAGCAGTTTAATCACAGGGATTAGTGGAAACACTGAAGCTTTCTTT. Amino acid sequence: CASSLITGISGNTEAFF.

This clonotype was seen ten or more times. The CDR3 DNA follows: TGTGCCTGGAGACTCAGGGGCTCTGGAAACACCATATATTTT. This gives the protein CAWRLRGSGNTIYF. This rearrangement joins TRBV30 to TRBJ1-3; possibly TRBD1 for D (6 bases). The CDR3 consists of 14 residues. CDR1 is GTSNPN and CDR2 is SVGIG in the germline V gene (reference sequence). V lost 3 bases, J lost 0 bases, and 9 bases lay in between.

This clonotype was counted ten times or more. This chain joins TRBV5-5 and TRBJ1-5; D is unclear. Germline CDR1 is SGHKS and CDR2 is YYEKEE (reference sequence). V lost 1 base, J lost 5 bases, and 10 bases lay in between. This CDR3 is built from 14 residues. In DNA form, the CDR3 reads TGTGCCAGCAGCTTGAGAGGGCTCGATCAGCCCCAGCATTTT. Its protein is CASSLRGLDQPQHF.

This clonotype was counted many times. This chain connects TRBV12-3 or TRBV12-4 to TRBJ2-7; 11 bases agree with TRBD2. V trimming: 5 bases; J trimming: 3 bases; junction bases outside the gene matches: 3. The CDR3 extends over 14 amino acids. The CDR3 nucleotides read TGTGCCAGCAGTAGACTAGCGGGAAACTACGAGCAGTACTTC. Its translation: CASSRLAGNYEQYF.

The sample holds many counts of this clonotype. The chain combines TRBV28 with TRBJ2-2; 7 bases match TRBD1. CDR3 length equals 15 residues. Germline V lookup: CDR1 MDHEN, CDR2 SYDVKM. Germline trimming cut 6 bases from V and 4 bases from J; bases unmatched to any gene: 8. The CDR3 protein is CASRSRGLGTGELFF. The CDR3 DNA is TGTGCCAGCAGATCAAGGGGGCTCGGCACCGGGGAGCTGTTTTTT. The variable domain in full, with the rest retrieved from reference TRBV28 and TRBJ2-2, is DVKVTQSSRYLVKRTGEKVFLECVQDMDHENMFWYRQDPGLGLRLIYFSYDVKMKEKGDIPEGYSVSREKKERFSLILESASTNQTSMYLCASRSRGLGTGELFFGEGSRLTVL.

This clonotype has a count of ten or more. J is TRBJ1-2 and V is TRBV7-2; D perhaps matches TRBD1 (5 bases). Trimming removed 7 bases from V and 8 bases from J, with 11 bases in between. This CDR3 comprises 11 residues. Germline V CDR1 and CDR2: SGHTA, FQGNSA. CDR3 coding DNA: TGTGCCAGCACCTTGGGGGGAGGCTACACCTTC. Its protein product is CASTLGGGYTF. Drawing the rest from reference TRBV7-2 and TRBJ1-2, the complete variable domain is GAGVSQSPSNKVTEKGKDVELRCDPISGHTALYWYRQSLGQGLEFLIYFQGNSAPDKSGLPSDRFSAERTGGSVSTLTIQRTQQEDSAVYLCASTLGGGYTFGSGTRLTVV.

In its sample, this clonotype was seen many times. V gene TRBV6-4 combines with J gene TRBJ1-2; 10 positions agree with TRBD1. Germline V lookup: CDR1 MRHNA, CDR2 SNTAGT. Trimming at V came to 5 bases and at J to 6 bases, leaving 9 bases not matched to a gene. This CDR3 is 15 amino acids long. The CDR3 protein is CASSPTGGEWNGYTF. The CDR3 DNA reads as TGTGCCAGCAGTCCGACAGGGGGCGAGTGGAATGGCTACACCTTC.

The chain couples TRBV5-1 to TRBJ2-2, with D maybe TRBD1 (5 bases). V lost 3 bases, J lost 2 bases, and 11 bases lay in between. CDR1 and CDR2 (germline): SGHRS, YFSETQ. The CDR3 extends over 15 amino acids. The CDR3 sequence: CASSWGGANTGELFF. CDR3 nucleotides: TGCGCCAGCAGCTGGGGCGGAGCCAACACCGGGGAGCTGTTTTTT.